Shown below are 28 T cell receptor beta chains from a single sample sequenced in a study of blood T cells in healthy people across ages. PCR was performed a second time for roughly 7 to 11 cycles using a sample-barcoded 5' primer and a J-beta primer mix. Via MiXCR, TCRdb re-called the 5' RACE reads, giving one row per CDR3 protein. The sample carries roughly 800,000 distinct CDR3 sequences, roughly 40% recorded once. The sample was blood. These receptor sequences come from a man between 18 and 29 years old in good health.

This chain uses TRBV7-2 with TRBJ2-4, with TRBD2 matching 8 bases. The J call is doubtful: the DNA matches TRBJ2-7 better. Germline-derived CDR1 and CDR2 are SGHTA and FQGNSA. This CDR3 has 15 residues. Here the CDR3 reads CASSLDSGDTYEQYF. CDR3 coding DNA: TGTGCCAGCAGCCTTGATAGCGGGGATACCTACGAGCAGTACTTC.

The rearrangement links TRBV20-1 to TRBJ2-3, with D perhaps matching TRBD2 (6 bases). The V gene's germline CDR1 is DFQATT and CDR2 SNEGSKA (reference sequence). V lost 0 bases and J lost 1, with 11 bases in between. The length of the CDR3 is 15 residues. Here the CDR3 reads CSAREGTLGTDTQYF. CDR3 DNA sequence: TGCAGTGCTAGAGAGGGGACTCTTGGCACAGATACGCAGTATTTT.

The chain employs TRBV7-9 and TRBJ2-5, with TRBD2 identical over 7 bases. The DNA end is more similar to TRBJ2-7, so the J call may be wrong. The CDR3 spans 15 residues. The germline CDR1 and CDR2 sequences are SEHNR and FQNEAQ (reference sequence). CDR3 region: CASSSEAGLTYEQYF. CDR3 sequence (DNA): TGTGCCAGCAGCTCCGAAGCGGGACTTACCTACGAGCAGTACTTC.

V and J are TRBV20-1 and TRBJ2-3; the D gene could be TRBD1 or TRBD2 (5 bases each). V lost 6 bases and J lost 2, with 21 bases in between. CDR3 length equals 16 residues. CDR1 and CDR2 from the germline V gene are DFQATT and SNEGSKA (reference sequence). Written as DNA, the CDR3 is TGCAGTGCCGGAAGCCCGGGACCTACCCCCACAGATACGCAGTATTTT. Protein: CSAGSPGPTPTDTQYF.

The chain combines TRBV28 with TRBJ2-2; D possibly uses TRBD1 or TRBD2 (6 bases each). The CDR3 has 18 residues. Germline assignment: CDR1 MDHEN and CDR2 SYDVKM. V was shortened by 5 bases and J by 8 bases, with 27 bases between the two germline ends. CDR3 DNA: TGTGCCAGCAGTAATCACCCGGGGGACACCTCCCAGCCGGGGGAGCTGTTTTTT. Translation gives CASSNHPGDTSQPGELFF.

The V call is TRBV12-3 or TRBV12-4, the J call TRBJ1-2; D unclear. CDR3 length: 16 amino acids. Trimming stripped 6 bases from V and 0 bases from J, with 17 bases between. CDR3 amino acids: CASSRTDIGSNYGYTF. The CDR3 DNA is TGTGCCAGCAGCCGTACTGACATTGGTTCTAACTATGGCTACACCTTC.

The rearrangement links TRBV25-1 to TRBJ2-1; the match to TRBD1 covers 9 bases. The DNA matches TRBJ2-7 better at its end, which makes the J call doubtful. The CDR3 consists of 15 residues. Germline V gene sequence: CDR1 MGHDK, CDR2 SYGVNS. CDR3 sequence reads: CASSRTGVDYNEQYF. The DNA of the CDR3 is TGTGCCAGCAGCCGGACAGGGGTCGACTACAATGAGCAGTACTTC.

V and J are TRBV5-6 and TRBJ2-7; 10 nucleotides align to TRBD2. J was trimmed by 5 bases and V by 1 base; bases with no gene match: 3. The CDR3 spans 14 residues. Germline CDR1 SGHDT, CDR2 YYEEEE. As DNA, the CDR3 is TGTGCCAGCAGCTTGACTAGCGGGACCGACGAGCAGTACTTC. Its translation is CASSLTSGTDEQYF.

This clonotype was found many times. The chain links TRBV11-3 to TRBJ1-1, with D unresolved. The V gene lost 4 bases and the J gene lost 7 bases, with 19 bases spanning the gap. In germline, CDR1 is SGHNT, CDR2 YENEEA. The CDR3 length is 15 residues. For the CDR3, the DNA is TGTGCCAGCAGCTCCAGTTGGTCGGCCAACGTTGAAGCTTTCTTT. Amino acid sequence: CASSSSWSANVEAFF.

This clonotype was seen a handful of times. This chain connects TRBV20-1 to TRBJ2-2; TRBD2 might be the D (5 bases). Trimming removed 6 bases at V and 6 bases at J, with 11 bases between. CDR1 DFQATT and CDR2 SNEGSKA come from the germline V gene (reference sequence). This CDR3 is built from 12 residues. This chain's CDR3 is CSARSGAGELFF. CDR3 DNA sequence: TGCAGTGCAAGGTCCGGGGCCGGGGAGCTGTTTTTT.

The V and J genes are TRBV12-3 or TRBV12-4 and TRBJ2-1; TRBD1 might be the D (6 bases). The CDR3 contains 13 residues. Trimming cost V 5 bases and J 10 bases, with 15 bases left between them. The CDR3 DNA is TGTGCCAGCAGTCTTGGACAGTCCTACGAGCAGTTCTTC. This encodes CASSLGQSYEQFF.

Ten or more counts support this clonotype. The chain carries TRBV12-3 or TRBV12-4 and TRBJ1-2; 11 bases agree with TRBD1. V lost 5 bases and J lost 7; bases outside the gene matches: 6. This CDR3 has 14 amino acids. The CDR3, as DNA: TGTGCCAGCAGTCGGACAGGGGGCAGTCTTGGCTACACCTTC. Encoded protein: CASSRTGGSLGYTF.

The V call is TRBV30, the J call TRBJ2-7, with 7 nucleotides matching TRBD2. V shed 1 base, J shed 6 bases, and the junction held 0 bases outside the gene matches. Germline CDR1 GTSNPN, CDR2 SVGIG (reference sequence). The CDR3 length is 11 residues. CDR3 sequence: CAWSGGSEQYF. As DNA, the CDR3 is TGTGCCTGGAGTGGCGGGAGCGAGCAGTACTTC.

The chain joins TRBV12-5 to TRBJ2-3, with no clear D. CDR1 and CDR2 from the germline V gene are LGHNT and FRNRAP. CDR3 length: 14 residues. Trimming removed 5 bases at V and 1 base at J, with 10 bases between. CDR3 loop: CASGITDGTDTQYF. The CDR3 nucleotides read TGTGCTAGTGGTATCACTGACGGCACAGATACGCAGTATTTT. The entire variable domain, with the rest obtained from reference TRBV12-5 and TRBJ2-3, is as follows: DARVTQTPRHKVTEMGQEVTMRCQPILGHNTVFWYRQTMMQGLELLAYFRNRAPLDDSGMPKDRFSAEMPDATLATLKIQPSEPRDSAVYFCASGITDGTDTQYFGPGTRLTVL.

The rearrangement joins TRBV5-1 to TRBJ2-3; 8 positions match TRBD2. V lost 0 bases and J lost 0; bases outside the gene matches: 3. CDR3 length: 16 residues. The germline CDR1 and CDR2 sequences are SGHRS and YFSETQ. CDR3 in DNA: TGCGCCAGCAGCTTGGGAGCGGGGGCGAGCACAGATACGCAGTATTTT. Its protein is CASSLGAGASTDTQYF.

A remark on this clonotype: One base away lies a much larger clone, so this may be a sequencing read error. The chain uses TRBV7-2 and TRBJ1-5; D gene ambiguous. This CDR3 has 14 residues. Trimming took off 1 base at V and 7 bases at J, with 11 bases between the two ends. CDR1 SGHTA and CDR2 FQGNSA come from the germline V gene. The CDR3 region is CASSLDSGEQPQHF. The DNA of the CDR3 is TGTGCCAGCAGCTTAGACAGTGGGGAGCAGCCCCAGCATTTT.

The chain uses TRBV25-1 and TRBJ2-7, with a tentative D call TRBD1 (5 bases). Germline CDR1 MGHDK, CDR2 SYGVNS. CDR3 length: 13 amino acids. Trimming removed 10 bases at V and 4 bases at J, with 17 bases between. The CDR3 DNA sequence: TGTGCCACCACACCCAGGGTAGGGTACGAGCAGTACTTC. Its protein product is CATTPRVGYEQYF.

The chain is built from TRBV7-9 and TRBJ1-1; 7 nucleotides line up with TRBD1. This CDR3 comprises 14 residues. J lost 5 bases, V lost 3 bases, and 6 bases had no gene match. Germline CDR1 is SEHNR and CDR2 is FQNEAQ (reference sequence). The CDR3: CASSLQGGVTEAFF. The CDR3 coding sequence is TGTGCCAGCAGCTTGCAGGGGGGGGTGACTGAAGCTTTCTTT.

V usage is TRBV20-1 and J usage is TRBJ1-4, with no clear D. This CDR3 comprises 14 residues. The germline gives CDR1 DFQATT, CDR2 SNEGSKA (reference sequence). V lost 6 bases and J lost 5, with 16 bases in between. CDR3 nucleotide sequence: TGCAGTGCGAGGTGGGAGGGATCGAATGAAAAACTGTTTTTT. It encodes CSARWEGSNEKLFF.

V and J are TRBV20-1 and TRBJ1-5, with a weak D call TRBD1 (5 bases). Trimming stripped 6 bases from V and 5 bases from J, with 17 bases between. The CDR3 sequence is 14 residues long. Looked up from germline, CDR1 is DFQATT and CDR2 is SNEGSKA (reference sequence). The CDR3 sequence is CSARSGTEYQPQHF. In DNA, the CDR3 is TGCAGTGCCCGATCCGGGACGGAATATCAGCCCCAGCATTTT.

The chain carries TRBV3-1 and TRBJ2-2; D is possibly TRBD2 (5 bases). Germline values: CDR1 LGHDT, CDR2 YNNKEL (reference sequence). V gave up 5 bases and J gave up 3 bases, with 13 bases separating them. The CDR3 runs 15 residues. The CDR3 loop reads CASSDGLAYTGELFF. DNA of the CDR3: TGTGCCAGCAGCGATGGCCTAGCTTACACCGGGGAGCTGTTTTTT. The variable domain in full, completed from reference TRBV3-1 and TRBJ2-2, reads DTAVSQTPKYLVTQMGNDKSIKCEQNLGHDTMYWYKQDSKKFLKIMFSYNNKELIINETVPNRFSPKSPDKAHLNLHINSLELGDSAVYFCASSDGLAYTGELFFGEGSRLTVL.

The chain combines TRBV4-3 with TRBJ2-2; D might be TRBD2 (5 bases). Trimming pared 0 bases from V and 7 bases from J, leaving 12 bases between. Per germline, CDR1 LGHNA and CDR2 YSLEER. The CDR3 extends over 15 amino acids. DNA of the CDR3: TGCGCCAGCAGCCAAGATAGAGGGTACAACGGGGAGCTGTTTTTT. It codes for CASSQDRGYNGELFF.

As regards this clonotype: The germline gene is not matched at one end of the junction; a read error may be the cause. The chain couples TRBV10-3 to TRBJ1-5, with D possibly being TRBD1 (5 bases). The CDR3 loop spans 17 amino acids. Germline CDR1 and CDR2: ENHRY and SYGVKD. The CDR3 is CAISERGRGDSKQPQHF. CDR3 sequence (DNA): TGTGCCATCAGTGAGCGTGGGAGGGGCGATAGCAAGCAGCCCCAGCATTTT.

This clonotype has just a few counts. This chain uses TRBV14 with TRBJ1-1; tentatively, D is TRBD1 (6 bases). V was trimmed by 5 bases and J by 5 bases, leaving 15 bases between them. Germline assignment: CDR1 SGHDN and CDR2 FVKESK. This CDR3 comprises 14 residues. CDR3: CASSGRGPGTEAFF. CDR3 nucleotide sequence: TGTGCCAGCAGCGGCAGGGGTCCCGGTACTGAAGCTTTCTTT.

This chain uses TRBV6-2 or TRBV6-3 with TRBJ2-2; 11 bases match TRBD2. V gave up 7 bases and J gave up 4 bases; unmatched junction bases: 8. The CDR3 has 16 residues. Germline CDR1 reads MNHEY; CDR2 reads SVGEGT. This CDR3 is CASNPLAGAVTGELFF. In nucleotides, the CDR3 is TGTGCCAGCAATCCACTAGCGGGGGCGGTCACCGGGGAGCTGTTTTTT.

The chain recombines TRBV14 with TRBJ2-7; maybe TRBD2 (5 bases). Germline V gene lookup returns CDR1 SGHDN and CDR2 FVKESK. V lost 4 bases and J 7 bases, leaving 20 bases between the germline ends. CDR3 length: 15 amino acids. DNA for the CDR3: TGTGCCAGCAGCCCCTGGGAGCACTCCTACAATGAGCAGTACTTC. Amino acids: CASSPWEHSYNEQYF.

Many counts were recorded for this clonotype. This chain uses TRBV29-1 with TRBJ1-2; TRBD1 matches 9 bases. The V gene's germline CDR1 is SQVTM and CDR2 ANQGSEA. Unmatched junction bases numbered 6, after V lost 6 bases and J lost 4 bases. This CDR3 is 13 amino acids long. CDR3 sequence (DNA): TGCAGCGTCGGGACAGGGATGGGCTATGGCTACACCTTC. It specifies CSVGTGMGYGYTF.

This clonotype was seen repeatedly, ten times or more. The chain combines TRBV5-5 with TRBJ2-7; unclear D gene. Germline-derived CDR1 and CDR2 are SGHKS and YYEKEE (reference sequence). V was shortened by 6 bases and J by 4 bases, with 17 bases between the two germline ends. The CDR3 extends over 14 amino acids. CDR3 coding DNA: TGTGCCAGCACATGGGGAAGCCAACCTTACGAGCAGTACTTC. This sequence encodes CASTWGSQPYEQYF.